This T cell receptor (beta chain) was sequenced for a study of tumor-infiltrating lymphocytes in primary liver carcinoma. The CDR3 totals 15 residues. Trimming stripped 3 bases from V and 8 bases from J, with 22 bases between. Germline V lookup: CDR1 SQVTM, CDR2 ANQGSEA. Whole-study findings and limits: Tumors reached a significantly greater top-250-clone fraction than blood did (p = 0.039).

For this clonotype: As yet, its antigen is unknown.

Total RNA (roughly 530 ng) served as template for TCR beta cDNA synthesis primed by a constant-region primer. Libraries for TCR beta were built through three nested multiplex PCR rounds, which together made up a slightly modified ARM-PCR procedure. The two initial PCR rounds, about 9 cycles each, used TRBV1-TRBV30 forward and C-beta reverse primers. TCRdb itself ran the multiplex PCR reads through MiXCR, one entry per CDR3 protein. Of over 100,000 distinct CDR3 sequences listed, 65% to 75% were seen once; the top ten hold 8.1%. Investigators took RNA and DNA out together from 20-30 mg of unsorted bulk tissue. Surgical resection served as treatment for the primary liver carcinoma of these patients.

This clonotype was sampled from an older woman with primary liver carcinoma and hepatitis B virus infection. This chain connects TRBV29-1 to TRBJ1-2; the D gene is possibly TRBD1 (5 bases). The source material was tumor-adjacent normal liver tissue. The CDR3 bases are TGCAGCGTTGATGGGGCCCCCTCGGGACTTGGGGGCTACACCTTC. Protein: CSVDGAPSGLGGYTF.